These 10 T cell receptor beta chains originate from one sample sequenced in a study of lung T cells in sarcoidosis with Löfgren's syndrome. MiXCR was run by TCRdb on the reads, yielding one entry per CDR3 protein. Of around 1,000 distinct CDR3 sequences listed, under 25% were seen once; the top ten hold about 14%. The sequenced sample consisted of CD4+ T cells from PBMCs. All receptors come from a human donor with sarcoidosis (Löfgren's syndrome or another form), or a control subject (not recorded which).

This sequence joins TRBV20-1 and TRBJ2-2, with D maybe TRBD1 (6 bases). CDR3 length: 14 residues. Germline V lookup: CDR1 DFQATT, CDR2 SNEGSKA (reference sequence). Trimming cost V 3 bases and J 2 bases, with 10 bases left between them. In nucleotides, the CDR3 is TGCAGTGCTAGGTTCGGGACAAACACCGGGGAGCTGTTTTTT. Protein product: CSARFGTNTGELFF.

This clonotype is classed as medium-sized. The chain has TRBV10-3 and TRBJ1-1, with D unresolved. Trimming pared 3 bases from V and 0 bases from J, leaving 8 bases between. Germline CDR1 ENHRY, CDR2 SYGVKD. This CDR3 comprises 14 residues. The CDR3 DNA follows: TGTGCCATCAGTGAAACCGACATGAACACTGAAGCTTTCTTT. Its protein is CAISETDMNTEAFF.

In its sample, this clonotype ranks as large. CDR3 region: CASSLPTGGIAEAFF. The DNA for the CDR3 is TGTGCCAGCAGTTTACCTACAGGGGGAATAGCTGAAGCTTTCTTT. This chain uses TRBV28 with TRBJ1-1, with 8 bases matching TRBD1. CDR1 is MDHEN and CDR2 is SYDVKM in the germline V gene. Germline trimming cut 2 bases from V and 6 bases from J; bases unmatched to any gene: 8. This CDR3 has 15 amino acids.

By proportion, this clonotype is medium-sized. The chain employs TRBV9 and TRBJ2-1; 7 bases line up with TRBD1. The length of the CDR3 is 13 residues. The V and J ends lost 2 bases and 9 bases, in that order; junction bases with no gene match: 5. Germline V lookup: CDR1 SGDLS, CDR2 YYNGEE. The CDR3 bases are TGTGCCAGCAGCGTCGGGACAGTTGGTGAGCAGTTCTTC. Its protein is CASSVGTVGEQFF.

Concerning this clonotype: This clone may be a read error of a much larger clone one base away. V usage is TRBV9 and J usage is TRBJ1-3, with D tentatively TRBD1 (5 bases). Germline lookup yields CDR1 SGDLS and CDR2 YYNGEE. There are 14 residues in the CDR3. CDR3 DNA: TGTGCCATCAGCCCTCAGACAGCTGGAACCACCATATATTTT. Its translation is CAISPQTAGTTIYF.

This clonotype is deemed medium-sized. A read error may produce the germline difference seen at one junction end. The chain is built from TRBV2 and TRBJ1-5, with 12 bases identical to TRBD1. Germline values: CDR1 SNHLY, CDR2 FYNNEI. The CDR3 has 14 amino acids. The CDR3 reads CASSGTGGNQPQHF. The CDR3 coding sequence is TGTGCCAGCAGCGGGACAGGGGGCAACCAGCCCCAGCATTTT.

With respect to this clonotype: Here the CDR3 omits its conserved ending phenylalanine or tryptophan, so a read error is the likely source. It is unclear where the CDR3 begins or ends on the DNA, so no DNA is shown, and the CDR3 is as TCRdb lists it. This chain uses TRBV20-1 with TRBJ2-5; no DNA check was done on the table's D call, TRBD2. The CDR3 contains 14 residues when both ends are counted. Germline V gene lookup returns CDR1 DFQATT and CDR2 SNEGSKA (reference sequence). The CDR3 spells CSTSGLAGDQTQYY.

This clonotype is medium-sized in the sample. The chain recombines TRBV2 with TRBJ1-6; D ambiguous. The CDR3 contains 13 residues. The germline CDR1 and CDR2 sequences are SNHLY and FYNNEI. V was cut by 5 bases and J by 7 bases, with 9 bases left in between. The DNA for the CDR3 is TGTGCCAGCAGTTATTTGGGAAATTCACCCCTCCACTTT. It yields the protein CASSYLGNSPLHF.

This clonotype is judged large. This rearrangement joins TRBV20-1 to TRBJ1-1; 10 bases map to TRBD1. CDR1 is DFQATT and CDR2 is SNEGSKA in the germline V gene (reference sequence). The junction had 7 bases not matched to a gene; V was cut back by 7 bases and J by 2 bases. The CDR3 contains 14 residues. The CDR3: CSGRDRGLNTEAFF. The CDR3 bases are TGCAGTGGCCGGGACAGGGGCCTAAACACTGAAGCTTTCTTT.

By frequency in the sample, this clonotype is large. The V gene is TRBV6-1, the J gene TRBJ2-1, with 8 bases that match TRBD2. Germline loops: CDR1 MNHNS, CDR2 SASEGT. Trimming removed 5 bases from V and 5 bases from J; junction bases left unmatched: 14. The CDR3 has 17 residues. The CDR3 bases are TGTGCCAGCAGTTGGCTAGCGGGCGGGGGCGCAAACAATGAGCAGTTCTTC. As protein: CASSWLAGGGANNEQFF.